This TCR beta chain is drawn from a study of shared clonotypes between healthy human individuals. The study's findings and limits: Clonotype sharing across several donors was observed for around 5% of naive CD4 clonotypes. Non-shared clonotypes were found to have lower generation probabilities than the clonotypes that were shared by all four of the sorted-subset donors. In general, naive subsets displayed greater estimated richness than memory subsets did.

Worth noting for this clone: Its specificity is not known. Additional DNA sequences in this sample encode the identical CDR3.

The naive CD8 subset, CD45RO-negative cells positively selected for CCR7, excluded terminally differentiated effector memory CD45RA+ cells. Germline CDR1 SGDLS, CDR2 YYNGEE. V shed 0 bases and J shed 5 bases, with 6 bases lying between them. The CDR3 spans 14 residues. The table came from immunoSEQ multiplex PCR; TCRdb's copy has only in-frame clones and leaves some out. The repertoire consists of about 2 million clones, with about 95% occurring once and the leading ten covering 1% to 1.5%. Sequences were obtained from naive CD8+ T cells sorted from blood. The chain is built from TRBV9 and TRBJ1-6; D gene unclear. The receptor comes from a man between 18 and 35 years old in good health. DNA for the CDR3: TGTGCCAGCAGCGTAGGAAGCAATAATTCACCCCTCCACTTT. Translation gives CASSVGSNNSPLHF.